The source of this TCR beta chain is a study of OX40 agonist ivuxolimab in advanced cancers. Study in general: Dose-escalation patients' cancers were hepatocellular carcinoma, melanoma, renal cell or head and neck cancer.

This CDR3 comprises 14 residues. Germline V gene lookup returns CDR1 SGHAT and CDR2 FQNNGV. With V trimmed by 1 base and J by 10 bases, 3 bases remained unmatched. Study-level results: Researchers did not determine the expanded peripheral T cells' antigen specificity.

Sampled blood was obtained at baseline, cycle 4 day 1, and cycle 7 day 1. A note on this clone: Its antigen is undetermined. The sample contains more than one DNA sequence encoding this CDR3.

The data were produced by immunoSEQ multiplex PCR, yet TCRdb's version contains in-frame clones alone and is incomplete. The sample lists 60,000 or so clones, around 83% occurring once. The material was CD4+ or CD8+ T cells sorted from blood, obtained in a trial of the OX40 agonist ivuxolimab. The sequence came from an adult with an advanced solid tumor such as melanoma, head and neck, liver or kidney cancer. The chain carries TRBV11-2 and TRBJ1-6, with TRBD1 matching over 8 bases. CDR3 sequence (DNA): TGTGCCAGCAGCTTAGGACAGGGGAACTCACCCCTCCACTTT. Translated, it gives CASSLGQGNSPLHF. Full variable domain (remainder filled in from reference TRBV11-2 and TRBJ1-6): EAGVAQSPRYKIIEKRQSVAFWCNPISGHATLYWYQQILGQGPKLLIQFQNNGVVDDSQLPKDRFSAERLKGVDSTLKIQPAKLEDSAVYLCASSLGQGNSPLHFGNGTRLTVT.